The 28 T cell receptor beta chains listed next were all sequenced from one sample in a study of cytomegalovirus exposure and HLA in healthy donors (dated by TCRdb to between 2016 and 2019). The library was produced with the immunoSEQ multiplex PCR assay. For the multiplex PCR, a mixture combining 60 forward primers for TCR Vbeta segments and 13 reverse primers for TCR Jbeta segments was used. Imported from immuneACCESS, the table was reduced by TCRdb to in-frame sequences with V and J called. These copies leave out some clones; in studies compared against another copy, an unresolved V gene accounts for under half, and the cause of the remainder is not known. The sample records 90,000 to 130,000 clones, approximately 86% of which are singletons. About 1.8% of the sample is held by the ten biggest clonotypes. The sequenced material came from PBMCs. These TCRs come from a man aged 40-49 years in good health and CMV-seronegative.

This chain links TRBV6-6 with TRBJ1-1, with 11 positions matching TRBD1. Germline V gene sequence: CDR1 MNHNY, CDR2 SVGAGI (reference sequence). CDR3 size: 15 residues. V shed 6 bases and J 4 bases; nucleotides not matched to a gene: 7. CDR3 region: CASSRGQGGTTEAFF. CDR3 nucleotide sequence: TGTGCCAGCAGCCGGGGACAGGGGGGAACCACTGAAGCTTTCTTT.

This chain links TRBV5-1 with TRBJ2-7; D gene unclear. The CDR3 consists of 17 residues. Germline V gene sequence: CDR1 SGHRS, CDR2 YFSETQ. V was cut by 1 base and J by 0 bases, with 17 bases left in between. Here the CDR3 DNA reads TGCGCCAGCAGCTTGTGGTCATCGGTTGTGATCTCCTACGAGCAGTACTTC. Translated: CASSLWSSVVISYEQYF.

The V and J genes are TRBV2 and TRBJ1-6; D may be TRBD1 (5 bases). Deletions cut 7 bases from V and 7 bases from J, with 26 bases between. CDR1 SNHLY and CDR2 FYNNEI come from the germline V gene. The CDR3 length is 18 residues. CDR3 coding DNA: TGTGCCAGCACTCCAACCGGGGGGACGGGAGCCGGCAATTCACCCCTCCACTTT. Protein product: CASTPTGGTGAGNSPLHF.

The V and J genes are TRBV28 and TRBJ2-5; D might be TRBD2 (6 bases). CDR1 and CDR2 from the germline V gene are MDHEN and SYDVKM. This CDR3 spans 14 amino acids. V lost 3 bases and J 1 base, leaving 9 bases between the germline ends. The CDR3 nucleotides read TGTGCCAGCAGTTTCGCGGGGCCCCAAGAGACCCAGTACTTC. This translates into CASSFAGPQETQYF.

This chain connects TRBV6-5 to TRBJ2-4; tentative D call: TRBD1 (5 bases). The germline CDR1 and CDR2 sequences are MNHEY and SVGAGI. The CDR3 runs to 13 residues. V lost 0 bases, J lost 7 bases, and 7 bases lay in between. For the CDR3, the DNA is TGTGCCAGCAGTTACTCGCCAGGGAACATTCAGTACTTC. Its protein product is CASSYSPGNIQYF.

DNA for the CDR3: TGTGCCAGCAGTTTAAGGGGAGGGGTAGCCGGGAGTCAGCCCCAGCATTTT. Protein sequence: CASSLRGGVAGSQPQHF. The chain combines TRBV28 with TRBJ1-5; a possible D gene is TRBD1 (5 bases). The CDR3 is made up of 17 amino acids. The germline CDR1 and CDR2 sequences are MDHEN and SYDVKM. V was clipped by 2 bases and J by 6 bases, with 20 bases between them.

This clone was counted once. V usage is TRBV9 and J usage is TRBJ2-7; 9 bases line up with TRBD1. The V gene end was trimmed by 4 bases and the J gene end by 6 bases; junction bases not matched to a gene: 5. This CDR3 spans 13 amino acids. Germline lookup yields CDR1 SGDLS and CDR2 YYNGEE. DNA for the CDR3: TGTGCCAGCAGCTTGGGACAGGGAATCGAGCAGTACTTC. Translation gives CASSLGQGIEQYF.

The chain has TRBV5-6 and TRBJ2-3; no firm D call. The V end was cut by 0 bases, the J end by 0 bases, with 8 bases between. CDR1 and CDR2 (germline): SGHDT, YYEEEE. CDR3 length equals 15 residues. In nucleotides, the CDR3 is TGTGCCAGCAGCTTGGTGGGCAGGAGCACAGATACGCAGTATTTT. It translates to CASSLVGRSTDTQYF.

V and J are TRBV6-6 and TRBJ2-3; 7 positions match TRBD1. The CDR3 sequence is 15 residues long. J gave up 0 bases and V 2 bases, and 2 bases lay outside the gene matches. The germline V gene encodes CDR1 MNHNY and CDR2 SVGAGI (reference sequence). The CDR3 protein is CASSYGQASTDTQYF. The CDR3 DNA is TGTGCCAGCAGTTACGGACAGGCTAGCACAGATACGCAGTATTTT.

This clone has just a few counts. V usage is TRBV4-1 and J usage is TRBJ1-1; 8 bases agree with TRBD1. Trimming at V came to 4 bases and at J to 4 bases, leaving 8 bases not matched to a gene. CDR1 is MGHRA and CDR2 is YSYEKL in the germline V gene. This CDR3 has 15 amino acids. CDR3 residues: CASSPGTGGSTEAFF. CDR3 nucleotide sequence: TGCGCCAGCAGCCCCGGGACAGGTGGTAGCACTGAAGCTTTCTTT.

The chain combines TRBV5-4 with TRBJ1-6, with 7 bases lining up with TRBD1. Germline V CDR1 and CDR2: SGHNT, YYREEE (reference sequence). The length of the CDR3 is 16 residues. The V and J ends lost 4 bases and 6 bases, in that order; junction bases with no gene match: 10. The CDR3 nucleotides are TGTGCCAGCAGCCCCGGACAGGACCAACGTAATTCACCCCTCCACTTT. Translating gives CASSPGQDQRNSPLHF. The variable domain in full, with the rest retrieved from reference TRBV5-4 and TRBJ1-6, is ETGVTQSPTHLIKTRGQQVTLRCSSQSGHNTVSWYQQALGQGPQFIFQYYREEENGRGNFPPRFSGLQFPNYSSELNVNALELDDSALYLCASSPGQDQRNSPLHFGNGTRLTVT.

This chain joins TRBV4-1 and TRBJ2-2, with TRBD2 as a possible D gene (7 bases). With 4 bases removed from V and 5 bases from J, the gap between germline ends came to 20 bases. CDR1 MGHRA and CDR2 YSYEKL come from the germline V gene. The CDR3 is made up of 17 amino acids. In nucleotides, the CDR3 is TGCGCCAGCAGCCCGGGGGGCCGCGCCTCTCAGACCGGGGAGCTGTTTTTT. Translation gives CASSPGGRASQTGELFF.

The chain uses TRBV2 and TRBJ1-1; the D is unclear. CDR3 length equals 15 residues. Trimming left V 0 bases short and J 2 bases short, with 10 bases between. Germline V gene data show CDR1 as SNHLY and CDR2 as FYNNEI. The CDR3 protein is CASSEAGSGNTEAFF. The CDR3 DNA is TGTGCCAGCAGTGAAGCCGGGTCGGGAAACACTGAAGCTTTCTTT.

The CDR3 loop reads CASSIVLGGTEAFF. As DNA, the CDR3 is TGTGCCAGTAGTATTGTCTTAGGAGGAACTGAAGCTTTCTTT. The rearrangement joins TRBV19 to TRBJ1-1; no reliable D call. Germline values: CDR1 LNHDA, CDR2 SQIVND (reference sequence). This CDR3 has 14 residues. Trimming took 3 bases from V and 5 from J, leaving 13 bases between them.

The J gene is TRBJ1-1, the V gene TRBV9; possible D gene TRBD1, 5 bases. Germline V gene sequence: CDR1 SGDLS, CDR2 YYNGEE. Trimming pared 0 bases from V and 3 bases from J, leaving 12 bases between. CDR3 size: 15 residues. CDR3 sequence reads: CASSVDALGDTEAFF. CDR3 in DNA: TGTGCCAGCAGCGTAGATGCGTTAGGGGACACTGAAGCTTTCTTT.

The gene calls are TRBV5-1 and TRBJ1-1, with 8 bases lining up with TRBD1. The CDR3 loop spans 14 amino acids. Germline CDR1 reads SGHRS; CDR2 reads YFSETQ. V was clipped by 4 bases and J by 0 bases; unmatched bases: 2. The CDR3 sequence: CASSRGQVNTEAFF. Here the CDR3 DNA reads TGCGCCAGCAGCAGGGGACAGGTGAACACTGAAGCTTTCTTT.

The V call is TRBV28, the J call TRBJ2-3, with 8 bases identical to TRBD2. The germline V gene encodes CDR1 MDHEN and CDR2 SYDVKM. This CDR3 has 16 amino acids. J gave up 3 bases and V 6 bases, and 11 bases lay outside the gene matches. The CDR3 DNA sequence: TGTGCCAGCAGCCTCCCGGGGGGGCCTAGGACAGATACGCAGTATTTT. Protein: CASSLPGGPRTDTQYF.

The chain uses TRBV7-2 and TRBJ2-3; 11 nucleotides align to TRBD2. After removal of 1 base from V and 2 bases from J, the junction contained 2 bases not matched to a gene. This CDR3 has 16 amino acids. Germline V lookup: CDR1 SGHTA, CDR2 FQGNSA. The CDR3 sequence: CASSLEGLAVTDTQYF. For the CDR3, the DNA is TGTGCCAGCAGCTTAGAGGGACTAGCGGTCACAGATACGCAGTATTTT.

The genes are TRBV10-3 and TRBJ2-2; no definite D call. CDR1 ENHRY and CDR2 SYGVKD come from the germline V gene. CDR3 size: 15 residues. The V end lost 0 bases, the J end lost 3 bases, and 8 bases lay between the germline ends. The CDR3 sequence is CAISESRQDTGELFF. CDR3 nucleotide sequence: TGTGCCATCAGTGAGTCGAGGCAAGACACCGGGGAGCTGTTTTTT.

The chain has TRBV6-6 and TRBJ1-6, with 7 bases aligning to TRBD1. The V gene end was trimmed by 0 bases and the J gene end by 9 bases; junction bases not matched to a gene: 5. Germline CDR1 is MNHNY and CDR2 is SVGAGI (reference sequence). The length of the CDR3 is 15 residues. The chain's CDR3 is CASSYSGTAGSPLHF. As DNA, the CDR3 is TGTGCCAGCAGTTACTCTGGGACAGCGGGTTCACCCCTCCACTTT.

The rearrangement uses TRBV30 and TRBJ1-1; possibly TRBD1 for D (6 bases). The CDR3 contains 13 residues. Trimming pared 0 bases from V and 4 bases from J, leaving 9 bases between. Germline values: CDR1 GTSNPN, CDR2 SVGIG (reference sequence). The CDR3 DNA sequence: TGTGCCTGGAGTGTAATAGGGGGCACTGAAGCTTTCTTT. As protein: CAWSVIGGTEAFF.

The chain combines TRBV6-5 with TRBJ2-7; 9 bases align to TRBD1. Trimming took 5 bases from V and 6 from J; bases not matched to a gene: 11. The CDR3 covers 15 residues. Germline CDR1 is MNHEY and CDR2 is SVGAGI. CDR3 amino acids: CASSIRGQGFSEQYF. As DNA, the CDR3 is TGTGCCAGCAGTATAAGGGGACAGGGTTTCAGCGAGCAGTACTTC.

This chain uses TRBV4-1 with TRBJ2-6; 8 nucleotides align to TRBD1. This CDR3 is 18 amino acids long. Per the germline V gene, CDR1 is MGHRA and CDR2 is YSYEKL. The J segment lost 4 bases and the V segment lost 0 bases, leaving 8 bases of the junction unmatched. Written as DNA, the CDR3 is TGCGCCAGCAGCCAAGATCAGGGGGCAGGGATAGGGGCCAACGTCCTGACTTTC. Protein product: CASSQDQGAGIGANVLTF.

In this sample, this clone turned up a few times. V gene TRBV9 combines with J gene TRBJ1-2; TRBD1 might be the D (5 bases). This CDR3 is built from 12 residues. V lost 7 bases, J lost 4 bases, and 11 bases lay in between. The germline CDR1 and CDR2 sequences are SGDLS and YYNGEE. The CDR3 sequence: CASWGVGYGYTF. CDR3 sequence (DNA): TGTGCCAGCTGGGGGGTGGGCTATGGCTACACCTTC.

This clone came up once. This chain links TRBV28 with TRBJ1-2; a possible D gene is TRBD1 (5 bases). The CDR3 is 11 residues long. Trimming took off 7 bases at V and 3 bases at J, with 6 bases between the two ends. Germline V gene data show CDR1 as MDHEN and CDR2 as SYDVKM. The CDR3 bases are TGTGCCAGCACAGGGCACTATGGCTACACCTTC. Amino acid sequence: CASTGHYGYTF.

V usage is TRBV10-2 and J usage is TRBJ2-3, with a weak D call TRBD2 (6 bases). Germline V gene sequence: CDR1 WSHSY, CDR2 SAAADI. The V end lost 8 bases, the J end lost 1 base, and 10 bases lay between the germline ends. CDR3 length: 13 residues. The CDR3 DNA sequence: TGCGCCAGCCTGGAGGGACGCACAGATACGCAGTATTTT. It codes for CASLEGRTDTQYF.

The rearrangement joins TRBV20-1 to TRBJ2-4, with TRBD1 as a possible D gene (5 bases). V lost 6 bases, J lost 6 bases, and 9 bases lay in between. The germline gives CDR1 DFQATT, CDR2 SNEGSKA (reference sequence). The CDR3 spans 11 residues. In nucleotides, the CDR3 is TGCAGTGCAACGACAGTAAACATTCAGTACTTC. Translated: CSATTVNIQYF.

This clone was seen only a few times. This chain uses TRBV4-1 with TRBJ1-2; D ambiguous. Germline assignment: CDR1 MGHRA and CDR2 YSYEKL. Trimming left V 0 bases short and J 6 bases short, with 11 bases between. CDR3 length: 14 amino acids. The CDR3 DNA is TGCGCCAGCAGCCAAGATCGAGTATTGGATGGCTACACCTTC. This translates into CASSQDRVLDGYTF.